This T cell receptor beta chain is drawn from a study of blood T cell repertoires in COVID-19. This clone was picked up one time. Study processing details: Estimated nucleated cell counts came from reference gene primer amplification. The data were produced by immunoSEQ multiplex PCR, yet TCRdb's version contains in-frame clones alone and is incomplete. The V and J calls and the clone size are those of that table, but D and trimming were determined from the DNA. The table lists about 240,000 clones, more than 75% of them singletons. The TCR sequence derives from a woman between 40 and 55 years old who had recovered from COVID-19. The sequenced material came from peripheral blood.

CDR3 residues: CASSYRDRAPNYGYTF. The CDR3 DNA is TGTGCCAGCAGTTACCGGGACAGGGCCCCAAACTATGGCTACACCTTC. V gene TRBV6-5 combines with J gene TRBJ1-2, with TRBD1 identical over 9 bases. This CDR3 spans 16 amino acids. The germline V gene encodes CDR1 MNHEY and CDR2 SVGAGI. After removal of 2 bases from V and 2 bases from J, the junction contained 6 bases not matched to a gene.